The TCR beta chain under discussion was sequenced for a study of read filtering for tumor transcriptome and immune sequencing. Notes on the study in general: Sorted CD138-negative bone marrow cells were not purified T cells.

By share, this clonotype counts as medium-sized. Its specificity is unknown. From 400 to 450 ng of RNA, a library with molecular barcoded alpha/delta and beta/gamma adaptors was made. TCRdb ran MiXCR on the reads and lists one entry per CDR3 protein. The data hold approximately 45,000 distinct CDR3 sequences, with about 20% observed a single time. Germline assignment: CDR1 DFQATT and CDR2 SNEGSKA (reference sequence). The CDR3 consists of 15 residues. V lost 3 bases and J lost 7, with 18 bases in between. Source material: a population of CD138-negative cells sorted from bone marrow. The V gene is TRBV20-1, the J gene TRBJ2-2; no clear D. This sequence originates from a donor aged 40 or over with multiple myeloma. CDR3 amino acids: CSASRTLPEHGELFF. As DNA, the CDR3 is TGCAGTGCTAGCCGGACCTTACCTGAGCACGGGGAGCTGTTTTTT.